Listed below are T cell receptor beta chains from one sample, sequenced in a study of blood T cell repertoires in COVID-19. Assay used: immunoSEQ multiplex PCR; TCRdb lists only in-frame clones, some missing. The sample shows approximately 74,000 clones, just under 85% of them seen only once. Sequenced material: peripheral blood. These receptors all stem from a man aged 70 or older with acute or convalescent COVID-19. The CDR3 runs from the conserved cysteine through the conserved F or W. Each record gives: clone size, V gene, J gene, D gene, CDR3 protein, CDR3 DNA. A D gene is named only where the DNA matches it firmly. Only part of the rows carry a size: once, few, many, or a class if the clone is expanded.

.	TRBV19	TRBJ2-1	TRBD1	CASSRRDRDDNEQFF	TGTGCCAGTTCCCGACGGGACAGGGACGACAATGAGCAGTTCTTC
.	TRBV19	TRBJ2-5	TRBD1	CASRNTGGGETQYF	TGTGCCAGTAGGAATACAGGGGGCGGTGAGACCCAGTACTTC
.	TRBV7-2	TRBJ1-6	TRBD1	CASSLAPTGVKYNSPLHF	TGTGCCAGCAGCTTAGCACCCACAGGGGTGAAGTATAATTCACCCCTCCACTTT
.	TRBV6-5	TRBJ1-1	.	CASSYSARSVRAFF	TGTGCCAGCAGTTACAGTGCCCGGAGCGTCCGAGCTTTCTTT
.	TRBV5-5	TRBJ2-1	.	CASSPLAGNEQFF	TGTGCCAGCAGCCCTTTAGCCGGGAATGAGCAGTTCTTC
.	TRBV6-5	TRBJ2-1	TRBD2	CASIRRLAGFDEQFF	TGTGCCAGCATACGTAGACTAGCGGGGTTCGATGAGCAGTTCTTC
few	TRBV6-5	TRBJ1-5	.	CASSSGRWNQPQHF	TGTGCCAGCAGCTCAGGCAGGTGGAATCAGCCCCAGCATTTT
.	TRBV9	TRBJ2-3	TRBD1	CASSVDRGTDTQYF	TGTGCCAGCAGCGTGGACAGGGGCACAGATACGCAGTATTTT
.	TRBV19	TRBJ1-1	.	CASTPGTDVTEAFF	TGTGCCAGTACCCCCGGGACTGATGTCACTGAAGCTTTCTTT
.	TRBV7-2	TRBJ2-5	.	CASSWGVRTQYF	TGTGCCAGCAGCTGGGGGGTGAGGACCCAGTACTTC
.	TRBV6-1	TRBJ1-4	TRBD1	CASSDPTGNEKLFF	TGTGCCAGCAGTGACCCGACAGGGAATGAAAAACTGTTTTTT
many	TRBV5-1	TRBJ1-1	.	CASSPEAFF	TGCGCCAGCAGCCCGGAGGCTTTCTTT
.	TRBV7-3	TRBJ2-2	.	CASSLMAGATGELFF	TGTGCCAGCAGCTTAATGGCGGGGGCTACCGGGGAGCTGTTTTTT
.	TRBV2	TRBJ2-5	.	CASYRRSGRGETQYF	TGTGCCAGCTATCGGAGGTCCGGACGGGGAGAGACCCAGTACTTC
.	TRBV7-7	TRBJ2-2	TRBD2	CASSQLAGTNTGELFF	TGTGCTAGCAGCCAACTAGCGGGGACGAACACCGGGGAGCTGTTTTTT
.	TRBV5-4	TRBJ2-1	TRBD2	CASSPGGYNEQFF	TGTGCCAGCAGCCCGGGGGGGTACAATGAGCAGTTCTTC
.	TRBV2	TRBJ2-2	TRBD1	CASSVDRVVGELFF	TGTGCCAGCAGTGTAGACAGGGTGGTCGGGGAGCTGTTTTTT
.	TRBV4-1	TRBJ2-7	TRBD1	CASSQDMAGGYEQYF	TGCGCCAGCAGCCAAGATATGGCAGGGGGCTACGAGCAGTACTTC
few	TRBV5-8	TRBJ2-2	TRBD1	CASTRRQGANTGELFF	TGTGCCAGCACCCGGAGGCAGGGGGCCAACACCGGGGAGCTGTTTTTT
few	TRBV7-9	TRBJ1-2	.	CASSLTDTTYGYTF	TGTGCCAGCAGCCTAACGGACACCACCTATGGCTACACCTTC
.	TRBV7-9	TRBJ1-6	TRBD1	CASSPLGQGDSPLHF	TGTGCCAGCAGCCCACTAGGACAGGGGGATTCACCCCTCCACTTT
.	TRBV19	TRBJ1-6	.	CASSSYNSPLHF	TGTGCCAGTAGTTCATATAATTCACCCCTCCACTTT
.	TRBV5-4	TRBJ1-1	.	CASSFGEGTEAFF	TGTGCCAGCAGCTTTGGGGAGGGTACTGAAGCTTTCTTT
.	TRBV4-1	TRBJ2-1	.	CASSQTLGEVNEQFF	TGCGCCAGCAGCCAAACGTTAGGCGAGGTCAATGAGCAGTTCTTC
.	TRBV27	TRBJ2-1	TRBD2	CASPSPGTSGSDEQFF	TGTGCCAGCCCCAGTCCGGGGACTAGCGGGAGCGATGAGCAGTTCTTC
.	TRBV27	TRBJ1-1	.	CASSHTANTEAFF	TGTGCCAGCAGCCATACAGCAAACACTGAAGCTTTCTTT
.	TRBV20-1	TRBJ2-5	.	CSASGSGETQYF	TGCAGTGCTAGTGGTAGCGGAGAGACCCAGTACTTC
few	TRBV7-9	TRBJ1-2	.	CASSLADGYTF	TGTGCCAGCAGCTTGGCAGATGGCTACACCTTC